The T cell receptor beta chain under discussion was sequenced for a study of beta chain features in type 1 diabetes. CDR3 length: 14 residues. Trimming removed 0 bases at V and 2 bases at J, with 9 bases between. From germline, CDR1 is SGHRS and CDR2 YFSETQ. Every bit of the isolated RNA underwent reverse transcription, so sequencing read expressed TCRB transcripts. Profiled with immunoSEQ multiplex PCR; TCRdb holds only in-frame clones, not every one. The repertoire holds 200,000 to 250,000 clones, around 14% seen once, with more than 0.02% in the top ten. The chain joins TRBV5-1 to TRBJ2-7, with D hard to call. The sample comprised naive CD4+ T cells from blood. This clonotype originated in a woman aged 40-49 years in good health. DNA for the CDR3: TGCGCCAGCAGCTTGGGGCAGTTTACCTACGAGCAGTACTTC. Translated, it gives CASSLGQFTYEQYF.